These T cell receptor beta chains were read from a single sample in a study of response to subunit inactivated influenza vaccine. TCRdb re-analysed the RT-PCR reads in MiXCR, keeping a single row per CDR3 protein. This repertoire shows approximately 570,000 distinct CDR3 sequences, 7.6% found once; its top ten account for 13%. The source was PBMCs from blood, collected less than 30 months after vaccination. The receptors stem from a man between 50 and 69 years old who received an inactivated influenza vaccine. The CDR3 runs from the conserved cysteine through the conserved F or W. A D gene is named only where the DNA matches it firmly. A row's size may be missing; if present it is once, few, many or a size class.

CDR3 protein,CDR3 DNA,D gene,V gene,clone size,J gene
CASSQEVGQGGNNEQFF,TGCGCCAGCAGCCAAGAGGTTGGCCAGGGGGGAAACAATGAGCAGTTCTTC,NA,TRBV4-3,NA,TRBJ2-1
CASSFGLATGELFF,TGTGCCAGCAGTTTCGGGCTAGCTACCGGGGAGCTGTTTTTT,NA,TRBV28,few,TRBJ2-2
CASSPIGETQYF,TGTGCCAGCTCACCTATAGGAGAGACCCAGTACTTC,NA,TRBV18,few,TRBJ2-5
CASRAGIDYNEQFF,TGTGCCAGTAGGGCGGGGATAGACTACAATGAGCAGTTCTTC,NA,TRBV19,once,TRBJ2-1
CASQRHGETQYF,TGTGCCAGCCAGAGGCATGGGGAGACCCAGTACTTC,NA,TRBV2,NA,TRBJ2-5
CASFGQGNNYGYTF,TGTGCCAGCTTTGGACAGGGGAACAACTATGGCTACACCTTC,TRBD1,TRBV12-3/TRBV12-4,few,TRBJ1-2
CATSRAGQGGLHTDTQYF,TGTGCCACCAGCAGAGCGGGACAGGGCGGCCTTCACACAGATACGCAGTATTTT,TRBD1,TRBV15,NA,TRBJ2-3
CASSYRTGGKPQHF,TGTGCCAGCAGTTACCGGACAGGGGGCAAGCCCCAGCATTTT,TRBD1,TRBV6-5,NA,TRBJ1-5
CASKNTAGANVLTF,TGTGCCAGCAAGAATACGGCAGGGGCCAACGTCCTGACTTTC,NA,TRBV12-3/TRBV12-4,few,TRBJ2-6
CASSLYPDWTKGVTDTQYF,TGTGCCAGCAGTTTATACCCCGATTGGACAAAGGGGGTAACAGATACGCAGTATTTT,NA,TRBV28,many,TRBJ2-3
CASSRVGQASEKLFF,TGTGCCAGCAGCCGGGTAGGACAGGCTAGTGAAAAACTGTTTTTT,TRBD1,TRBV5-6,NA,TRBJ1-4
CASSKAPGQGRGIQYF,TGTGCCAGCAGCAAAGCCCCCGGACAGGGAAGGGGCATTCAGTACTTC,NA,TRBV21-1,NA,TRBJ2-4
CASSPILLDEQFF,TGTGCCAGCAGTCCAATCTTGCTGGATGAGCAGTTCTTC,NA,TRBV12-3/TRBV12-4,many,TRBJ2-1
CASSFRWERTDTQYF,TGTGCCAGCAGTTTTAGGTGGGAGCGCACAGATACGCAGTATTTT,NA,TRBV12-3/TRBV12-4,few,TRBJ2-3
CACSQDTRLLGTQETQYF,TGTGCCTGCAGCCAAGATACTCGACTTCTCGGGACCCAAGAGACCCAGTACTTC,NA,TRBV3-1,NA,TRBJ2-5
CASSESKGGIGNEKLFF,TGCGCCAGCAGTGAGTCGAAAGGAGGGATCGGAAATGAAAAACTGTTTTTT,NA,TRBV10-2,many,TRBJ1-4
CASSYPRGIRVEQFF,TGTGCCAGCAGTTACCCCAGGGGGATAAGGGTTGAGCAGTTCTTC,TRBD1,TRBV6-5,few,TRBJ2-1
CAWSVGSRRGGETQYF,TGTGCCTGGAGTGTAGGTTCGAGGAGGGGAGGAGAGACCCAGTACTTC,NA,TRBV30,many,TRBJ2-5
CASSLGGPIMEPQHF,TGCGCCAGCAGCCTGGGGGGCCCCATAATGGAGCCCCAGCATTTT,NA,TRBV4-1,many,TRBJ1-5
CSVDTGGGGYGYTF,TGCAGCGTAGACACAGGGGGCGGCGGCTATGGCTACACCTTC,TRBD1,TRBV29-1,many,TRBJ1-2
CASSSPDRGLETQYF,TGTGCCAGTAGTTCCCCCGACAGGGGATTGGAGACCCAGTACTTC,TRBD1,TRBV19,NA,TRBJ2-5
CASSPPGPRQQYF,TGTGCCAGCAGTCCCCCGGGCCCGCGGCAGCAGTACTTC,NA,TRBV27,few,TRBJ2-7
CASSHRGPGDEQYF,TGCGCCAGCAGTCACAGGGGGCCGGGGGACGAGCAGTACTTC,TRBD1,TRBV4-3,NA,TRBJ2-7
CAISEEGQGTDTQYF,TGTGCCATCAGTGAGGAGGGACAGGGGACAGATACGCAGTATTTT,TRBD1,TRBV10-3,many,TRBJ2-3
CASSLARGLEQFF,TGTGCCAGCAGCTTAGCTAGGGGTCTTGAGCAGTTCTTC,NA,TRBV11-3,NA,TRBJ2-1
CASSAYRSSPLHF,TGTGCCAGCAGTGCATACAGGAGTTCACCCCTCCACTTT,NA,TRBV25-1,NA,TRBJ1-6
CAIMGGLGETQYF,TGTGCCATCATGGGCGGTCTTGGGGAGACCCAGTACTTC,NA,TRBV10-3,few,TRBJ2-5
CASSLGPLLTGNTGELFF,TGTGCCAGCAGCTTGGGTCCTCTGTTGACAGGAAACACCGGGGAGCTGTTTTTT,NA,TRBV5-5,many,TRBJ2-2
CASSSDLREEKLFF,TGTGCCAGCAGCTCGGACCTGAGGGAAGAAAAACTGTTTTTT,NA,TRBV7-9,few,TRBJ1-4
CASSQKGGGNIQYF,TGCGCCAGCAGCCAAAAGGGGGGGGGAAACATTCAGTACTTC,NA,TRBV4-3,NA,TRBJ2-4
CASSRYQGRYEKLFF,TGTGCCAGCAGCAGATATCAGGGACGATACGAAAAACTGTTTTTT,NA,TRBV5-5,many,TRBJ1-4
CASSLEIMNTEAFF,TGCGCCAGCAGCTTGGAAATCATGAACACTGAAGCTTTCTTT,NA,TRBV5-1,NA,TRBJ1-1
CSVPRDGGGYTF,TGCAGTGTCCCCCGGGACGGTGGGGGCTACACCTTC,NA,TRBV20-1,many,TRBJ1-2
CASTPGQGSYEQYF,TGTGCCAGCACTCCAGGGCAGGGCTCCTACGAGCAGTACTTC,NA,TRBV3-1,many,TRBJ2-7
CSATGGQGWGTDTQYF,TGCAGTGCTACGGGGGGACAGGGGTGGGGCACAGATACGCAGTATTTT,TRBD1,TRBV20-1,once,TRBJ2-3
CSARDVQGATDTQYF,TGCAGTGCTAGAGATGTACAGGGGGCCACAGATACGCAGTATTTT,TRBD1,TRBV20-1,NA,TRBJ2-3
CASSLDRTTNYGYTF,TGCGCCAGCAGCTTGGATCGGACAACTAACTATGGCTACACCTTC,NA,TRBV5-1,many,TRBJ1-2
CASSSPLAGVDEQYF,TGTGCCAGCAGTTCTCCTTTAGCGGGAGTAGACGAGCAGTACTTC,TRBD2,TRBV28,few,TRBJ2-7
CASSGPYGYTF,TGTGCCAGCAGTGGGCCATATGGCTACACCTTC,NA,TRBV28,NA,TRBJ1-2
CASSQELHYEQYF,TGTGCCAGCAGCCAAGAACTGCACTACGAGCAGTACTTC,NA,TRBV3-1,NA,TRBJ2-7
CASSLSGLLTDTQYF,TGCGCCAGCAGCTTGTCAGGGCTCCTCACAGATACGCAGTATTTT,NA,TRBV5-1,many,TRBJ2-3
CARYRGGPYNEQFF,TGTGCCCGCTACCGGGGGGGCCCCTACAATGAGCAGTTCTTC,TRBD2,TRBV9,NA,TRBJ2-1
CASSQVGGAFETQYF,TGCGCCAGCAGCCAAGTTGGGGGGGCGTTTGAGACCCAGTACTTC,NA,TRBV4-1,many,TRBJ2-5
CASSEGAGAGYTF,TGTGCCAGCAGTGAAGGGGCAGGGGCTGGCTACACCTTC,NA,TRBV6-1,NA,TRBJ1-2
CATSDTSGARTDTQYF,TGTGCCACCAGTGATACAAGCGGAGCCCGCACAGATACGCAGTATTTT,NA,TRBV24-1,few,TRBJ2-3
CAISEQAGSDEQFF,TGTGCCATCAGTGAGCAGGCAGGGAGCGATGAGCAGTTCTTC,NA,TRBV10-3,NA,TRBJ2-1
CASSFRSKNIQYF,TGTGCCAGCAGTTTTAGGTCGAAAAACATTCAGTACTTC,NA,TRBV28,few,TRBJ2-4
CASRPSGGYTETQYF,TGTGCCAGCAGACCTAGCGGGGGATATACGGAGACCCAGTACTTC,TRBD2,TRBV12-3/TRBV12-4,many,TRBJ2-5
CASSPADTGELFF,TGTGCCAGCAGCCCAGCCGACACCGGGGAGCTGTTTTTT,NA,TRBV7-2,few,TRBJ2-2
CASSPGQGKGNTIYF,TGTGCCAGCAGCCCGGGACAGGGGAAAGGAAACACCATATATTTT,TRBD1,TRBV7-2,many,TRBJ1-3